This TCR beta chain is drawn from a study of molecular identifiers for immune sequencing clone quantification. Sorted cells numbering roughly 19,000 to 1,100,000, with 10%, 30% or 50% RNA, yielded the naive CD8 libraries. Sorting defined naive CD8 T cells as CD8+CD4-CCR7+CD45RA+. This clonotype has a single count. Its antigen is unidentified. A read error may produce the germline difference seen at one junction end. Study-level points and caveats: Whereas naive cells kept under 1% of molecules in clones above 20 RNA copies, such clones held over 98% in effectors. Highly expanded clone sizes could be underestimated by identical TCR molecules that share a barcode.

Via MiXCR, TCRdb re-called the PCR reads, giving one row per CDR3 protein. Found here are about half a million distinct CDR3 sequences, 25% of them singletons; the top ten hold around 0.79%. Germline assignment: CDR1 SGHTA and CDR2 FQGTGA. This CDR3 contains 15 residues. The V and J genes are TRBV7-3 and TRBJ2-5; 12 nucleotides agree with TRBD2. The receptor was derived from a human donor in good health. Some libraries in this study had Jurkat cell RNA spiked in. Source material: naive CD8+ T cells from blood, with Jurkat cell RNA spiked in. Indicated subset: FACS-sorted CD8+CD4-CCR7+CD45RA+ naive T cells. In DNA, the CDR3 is TGTGGCAGCAGCCCGGGACTAGCGGGTGGAGAGACCCGGTACTTC. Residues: CGSSPGLAGGETRYF.